The 10 T cell receptor beta chains below were found in one sample sequenced in a study of blood T cell repertoires in COVID-19. TCRdb keeps only in-frame clones here, not all; method: immunoSEQ multiplex PCR. The table includes about 170,000 clones, more than 75% detected once. Sequenced: peripheral blood. The receptors derive from a man aged 45-60 years who had recovered from COVID-19.

The chain uses TRBV7-2 and TRBJ2-7; 8 bases map to TRBD1. CDR1 SGHTA and CDR2 FQGNSA come from the germline V gene. The length of the CDR3 is 14 residues. J lost 5 bases, V lost 5 bases, and 8 bases had no gene match. The CDR3 here is CASSLRQGAHEQYF. The CDR3 nucleotides are TGTGCCAGCAGCCTCCGGCAGGGGGCCCACGAGCAGTACTTC.

This sequence joins TRBV28 and TRBJ1-1, with no clear D. CDR1 is MDHEN and CDR2 is SYDVKM in the germline V gene. The CDR3 runs 10 residues. V was trimmed by 6 bases and J by 11 bases, leaving 10 bases between them. This CDR3 is CASRLIEAFF. DNA for the CDR3: TGTGCCAGCAGATTAATTGAGGCTTTCTTT.

The chain couples TRBV12-3 or TRBV12-4 to TRBJ1-2; D is ambiguous. CDR3 size: 13 residues. The V end was cut by 6 bases, the J end by 1 base, with 9 bases between. The CDR3 is CASRPPVNYGYTF. The CDR3 DNA reads as TGTGCCAGCAGACCCCCAGTTAACTATGGCTACACCTTC.

The CDR3 bases are TGCAGCGTTGGAACTAGCGTTAGCACAGATACGCAGTATTTT. Its translation is CSVGTSVSTDTQYF. The chain uses TRBV29-1 and TRBJ2-3, with 7 bases matching TRBD2. V trimming: 4 bases; J trimming: 0 bases; junction bases outside the gene matches: 4. The CDR3 sequence is 14 residues long. The germline CDR1 and CDR2 sequences are SQVTM and ANQGSEA.

The rearrangement uses TRBV5-1 and TRBJ2-7, with D possibly being TRBD2 (5 bases). CDR1 and CDR2 (germline): SGHRS, YFSETQ. The CDR3 runs to 15 residues. V lost 2 bases and J lost 0, with 12 bases in between. CDR3 coding DNA: TGCGCCAGCAGCTTCAGCGGTACCCTCTCCTACGAGCAGTACTTC. Its translation is CASSFSGTLSYEQYF.

The chain employs TRBV7-2 and TRBJ2-1, with 12 bases that match TRBD2. After removal of 5 bases from V and 9 bases from J, the junction contained 8 bases not matched to a gene. The germline V gene encodes CDR1 SGHTA and CDR2 FQGNSA. The CDR3 loop spans 15 amino acids. CDR3 loop: CASSLQLTSGGEQFF. The CDR3 nucleotides read TGTGCCAGCAGCCTCCAGTTGACTAGCGGGGGTGAGCAGTTCTTC.

The rearrangement uses TRBV5-1 and TRBJ2-6; D may be TRBD1 (6 bases). Trimming removed 4 bases from V and 0 bases from J, with 8 bases in between. Germline assignment: CDR1 SGHRS and CDR2 YFSETQ. The CDR3 sequence is 15 residues long. The CDR3 region is CASSLGGSGANVLTF. The CDR3, as DNA: TGCGCCAGCAGCCTAGGGGGCTCTGGGGCCAACGTCCTGACTTTC.

V usage is TRBV11-2 and J usage is TRBJ1-2; D ambiguous. The V gene's germline CDR1 is SGHAT and CDR2 FQNNGV. Between the trimmed V and J ends, which lost 0 bases and 8 bases, there was a span of 7 bases. There are 12 residues in the CDR3. The CDR3 DNA reads TGTGCCAGCAGCTTAGATAGTTCCGGCTACACCTTC. This translates into CASSLDSSGYTF.

CDR3 bases: TGTGCCAGCAGCGTGGACAGGGGTGACGGCTACACCTTC. Translated: CASSVDRGDGYTF. V and J are TRBV7-2 and TRBJ1-2; TRBD1 matches at 9 bases. The CDR3 spans 13 residues. V trimming: 5 bases; J trimming: 8 bases; junction bases outside the gene matches: 6. Germline V gene data show CDR1 as SGHTA and CDR2 as FQGNSA.

The chain uses TRBV27 and TRBJ2-1, with 10 bases identical to TRBD1. The CDR3 is 13 amino acids. J gave up 14 bases and V 5 bases, and 9 bases lay outside the gene matches. The germline gives CDR1 MNHEY, CDR2 SMNVEV (reference sequence). The DNA for the CDR3 is TGTGCCAGCAGTATCCCGGGACAGGGGAAGGAGTTCTTC. As protein: CASSIPGQGKEFF.